The 18 T cell receptor beta chains in this list originate from one sample, sequenced in a study of shared T cell receptors in the human thymus. Sequenced by immunoSEQ multiplex PCR; TCRdb stores in-frame clones only, minus some. The table lists roughly 560,000 clones, more than 75% of them singletons. Separately, the same data were catalogued under a study of human thymus T cells.

Material for sequencing was thymocytes. These receptors all stem from a boy under two years old with a congenital heart defect.

In this sample, this clone turned up a few times. The chain recombines TRBV28 with TRBJ1-2, with 7 nucleotides matching TRBD1. Germline assignment: CDR1 MDHEN and CDR2 SYDVKM. V gave up 3 bases and J gave up 6 bases; unmatched junction bases: 4. CDR3 length equals 13 residues. CDR3 sequence (DNA): TGTGCCAGCAGTTTTCAGGGGGATGATGGCTACACCTTC. Encoded protein: CASSFQGDDGYTF.

This clone showed up just a few times. V is TRBV7-2 and J is TRBJ2-3, with TRBD2 matching 7 bases. Germline V CDR1 and CDR2: SGHTA, FQGNSA. CDR3 length: 16 residues. The V and J ends lost 7 bases and 0 bases, in that order; junction bases with no gene match: 10. The CDR3 sequence: CASTMGGVTSTDTQYF. The CDR3 DNA follows: TGTGCCAGCACCATGGGGGGGGTGACTAGCACAGATACGCAGTATTTT. Based on the CDR3 plus reference TRBV7-2 and TRBJ2-3, the full variable domain is GAGVSQSPSNKVTEKGKDVELRCDPISGHTALYWYRQSLGQGLEFLIYFQGNSAPDKSGLPSDRFSAERTGGSVSTLTIQRTQQEDSAVYLCASTMGGVTSTDTQYFGPGTRLTVL.

This chain uses TRBV30 with TRBJ2-3; 8 nucleotides align to TRBD2. This CDR3 region has 14 residues. Per germline, CDR1 GTSNPN and CDR2 SVGIG (reference sequence). Trimming took 0 bases from V and 4 from J; bases not matched to a gene: 3. The CDR3 bases are TGTGCCTGGAGTGTGGGGCGGGAGGCAGATACGCAGTATTTT. Residues: CAWSVGREADTQYF.

The chain carries TRBV10-3 and TRBJ2-7, with TRBD1 identical over 7 bases. Looked up from germline, CDR1 is ENHRY and CDR2 is SYGVKD. The CDR3 covers 15 residues. The V and J ends lost 4 bases and 3 bases, in that order; junction bases with no gene match: 9. The CDR3 here is CAISGTSGTDYEQYF. The DNA for the CDR3 is TGTGCCATCAGTGGGACCTCCGGGACAGACTACGAGCAGTACTTC.

J is TRBJ2-3 and V is TRBV6-4; 10 positions agree with TRBD2. CDR3 length equals 17 residues. V was clipped by 5 bases and J by 2 bases; unmatched bases: 10. Germline CDR1 and CDR2: MRHNA and SNTAGT. Here the CDR3 DNA reads TGTGCCAGCAGTTTAGCGGGAGGCCCTAAACCCACAGATACGCAGTATTTT. Residues: CASSLAGGPKPTDTQYF.

The CDR3 DNA follows: TGTGCCAGCAGCTTAAGGGCGGGGAGCTCCTACGAGCAGTACTTC. Translating it yields CASSLRAGSSYEQYF. This rearrangement joins TRBV7-6 to TRBJ2-7; a possible D gene is TRBD2 (6 bases). Germline values: CDR1 SGHVS, CDR2 FNYEAQ. This CDR3 has 15 residues. The V end was cut by 2 bases, the J end by 0 bases, with 11 bases between.

In this sample, this clone turned up a few times. The rearrangement uses TRBV30 and TRBJ2-1; 7 bases fit TRBD2. Germline V CDR1 and CDR2: GTSNPN, SVGIG (reference sequence). The CDR3 length is 15 residues. The ends lost 3 bases at V and 0 bases at J; junction bases unmatched: 5. The CDR3 sequence is CAWRPGGSSYNEQFF. The CDR3 DNA reads as TGTGCCTGGAGACCGGGCGGGAGCTCCTACAATGAGCAGTTCTTC.

This rearrangement joins TRBV28 to TRBJ2-7; no clear D gene. Germline V gene sequence: CDR1 MDHEN, CDR2 SYDVKM. Trimming stripped 3 bases from V and 5 bases from J, with 2 bases between. The CDR3 consists of 10 residues. CDR3 nucleotides: TGTGCCAGCAGTTTCAACGAGCAGTACTTC. As protein: CASSFNEQYF.

The chain uses TRBV7-9 and TRBJ2-7; D uncertain. Germline loops: CDR1 SEHNR, CDR2 FQNEAQ (reference sequence). V was clipped by 8 bases and J by 3 bases, with 8 bases between them. CDR3 length equals 11 residues. The CDR3, as DNA: TGTGCCAGCCGTGGCGGCTACGAGCAGTACTTC. It yields the protein CASRGGYEQYF. The full variable domain, in which reference TRBV7-9 and TRBJ2-7 provide the parts outside the CDR3, is DTGVSQNPRHKITKRGQNVTFRCDPISEHNRLYWYRQTLGQGPEFLTYFQNEAQLEKSRLLSDRFSAERPKGSFSTLEIQRTEQGDSAMYLCASRGGYEQYFGPGTRLTVT.

V gene TRBV5-1 combines with J gene TRBJ1-2; no firm D call. This CDR3 region has 13 residues. The V gene's germline CDR1 is SGHRS and CDR2 YFSETQ. V gave up 1 base and J gave up 4 bases, with 8 bases separating them. The CDR3 spells CASSLNRSYGYTF. The CDR3, as DNA: TGCGCCAGCAGCTTGAACAGAAGCTATGGCTACACCTTC.

The V and J genes are TRBV5-4 and TRBJ2-3; TRBD1 aligns across 7 bases. Trimming at V came to 4 bases and at J to 0 bases, leaving 11 bases not matched to a gene. CDR1 and CDR2 from the germline V gene are SGHNT and YYREEE (reference sequence). The CDR3 is 17 residues long. The CDR3, as DNA: TGTGCCAGCAGCACCAGGACAGGATACCTTAGCACAGATACGCAGTATTTT. Protein product: CASSTRTGYLSTDTQYF.

The chain has TRBV6-1 and TRBJ1-2, with D possibly being TRBD1 (5 bases). V was clipped by 7 bases and J by 4 bases, with 10 bases between them. CDR1 and CDR2 (germline): MNHNS, SASEGT. The CDR3 is 12 amino acids. CDR3 sequence: CASNNRTYGYTF. In nucleotides, the CDR3 is TGTGCCAGCAACAACAGGACCTATGGCTACACCTTC.

CDR3 in DNA: TGTGCCAGTAGCACGGACTTCACAGATACGCAGTATTTT. Residues: CASSTDFTDTQYF. The rearrangement joins TRBV19 to TRBJ2-3, with D tentatively TRBD2 (5 bases). V lost 6 bases to trimming and J lost 2 bases, with 9 bases between them. The germline CDR1 and CDR2 sequences are LNHDA and SQIVND (reference sequence). This CDR3 region has 13 residues.

V usage is TRBV4-3 and J usage is TRBJ2-1, with TRBD2 identical over 9 bases. V lost 1 base and J lost 6; bases outside the gene matches: 10. Germline-derived CDR1 and CDR2 are LGHNA and YSLEER. This CDR3 has 17 amino acids. The CDR3 nucleotides are TGCGCCAGCAGCCAAGGGTGGGCTAGCGGGAAGTCCAATGAGCAGTTCTTC. Encoded protein: CASSQGWASGKSNEQFF.

V and J are TRBV15 and TRBJ2-7, with TRBD2 identical over 12 bases. V shed 0 bases, J shed 3 bases, and the junction held 6 bases outside the gene matches. This CDR3 is built from 17 residues. Germline-derived CDR1 and CDR2 are LNHNV and YYDKDF (reference sequence). The CDR3 loop is CATSRDRGLAGIYEQYF. The CDR3 DNA reads TGTGCCACCAGCAGAGATAGGGGACTAGCGGGCATCTACGAGCAGTACTTC. Full variable domain (outside the CDR3, taken from reference TRBV15 and TRBJ2-7): DAMVIQNPRYQVTQFGKPVTLSCSQTLNHNVMYWYQQKSSQAPKLLFHYYDKDFNNEADTPDNFQSRRPNTSFCFLDIRSPGLGDTAMYLCATSRDRGLAGIYEQYFGPGTRLTVT.

V is TRBV6-5 and J is TRBJ2-1; 10 nucleotides match TRBD2. V was pared by 0 bases and J by 5 bases, with 4 bases of the junction left unmatched. The length of the CDR3 is 16 residues. The germline V gene has CDR1 MNHEY and CDR2 SVGAGI. The CDR3 region has the DNA TGTGCCAGCAGTTACTCCACTAGCGGGATTGACAATGAGCAGTTCTTC. It codes for CASSYSTSGIDNEQFF.

This rearrangement joins TRBV14 to TRBJ1-1, with D possibly being TRBD1 (6 bases). In germline, CDR1 is SGHDN, CDR2 FVKESK. Trimming took 1 base from V and 1 from J, leaving 22 bases between them. This CDR3 has 19 amino acids. The CDR3 reads CASSQGGPTGYRENTEAFF. The CDR3 nucleotides read TGTGCCAGCAGCCAAGGAGGGCCGACAGGTTATAGGGAGAACACTGAAGCTTTCTTT.

This sequence joins TRBV27 and TRBJ2-6; 7 nucleotides line up with TRBD1. CDR3 length equals 20 residues. J gave up 0 bases and V 2 bases, and 13 bases lay outside the gene matches. Germline assignment: CDR1 MNHEY and CDR2 SMNVEV (reference sequence). This chain's CDR3 is CASSLMCRGQLDSGANVLTF. The CDR3 bases are TGTGCCAGCAGTTTAATGTGTAGGGGACAGCTAGACTCTGGGGCCAACGTCCTGACTTTC.